Each of the 3 T cell receptor beta chains below was sequenced from the same sample in a study of blood T cell repertoires in COVID-19. Using immunoSEQ multiplex PCR, the repertoire was profiled, and TCRdb retains in-frame clones only, with some absent. The sample has about 240,000 clones, roughly 87% seen once. The sample comprised peripheral blood. Receptors were obtained from a man aged 55 to 70 who had recovered from COVID-19.

This rearrangement joins TRBV6-5 to TRBJ1-6; TRBD1 matches 7 bases. V lost 6 bases to trimming and J lost 4 bases; unmatched junction nucleotides: 6. Germline assignment: CDR1 MNHEY and CDR2 SVGAGI. CDR3 length: 15 residues. CDR3 nucleotides: TGTGCCAGCAGGAGAACAGGGGAATATAATTCACCCCTCCACTTT. It encodes CASRRTGEYNSPLHF.

The V call is TRBV19, the J call TRBJ2-7, with 8 bases lining up with TRBD1. The CDR3 runs 15 residues. Per germline, CDR1 LNHDA and CDR2 SQIVND (reference sequence). V dropped 5 bases and J dropped 5; count of bases not matched to a gene: 11. This CDR3 is CASSPRTGKYNEQYF. CDR3 in DNA: TGTGCCAGTAGTCCCCGGACAGGGAAATACAACGAGCAGTACTTC.

In its sample, this clone was seen once. V and J are TRBV3-1 (or the pseudogene TRBV3-2) and TRBJ2-5; a weak D match, TRBD2 (7 bases). V lost 2 bases, J lost 3 bases, and 13 bases lay in between. This CDR3 has 15 amino acids. The germline V gene has CDR1 LGHDT and CDR2 YNNKEL (reference sequence). CDR3 DNA: TGTGCCAGCAGCCAACGGGGAGGGGGGGAAGAGACCCAGTACTTC. This gives the protein CASSQRGGGEETQYF.